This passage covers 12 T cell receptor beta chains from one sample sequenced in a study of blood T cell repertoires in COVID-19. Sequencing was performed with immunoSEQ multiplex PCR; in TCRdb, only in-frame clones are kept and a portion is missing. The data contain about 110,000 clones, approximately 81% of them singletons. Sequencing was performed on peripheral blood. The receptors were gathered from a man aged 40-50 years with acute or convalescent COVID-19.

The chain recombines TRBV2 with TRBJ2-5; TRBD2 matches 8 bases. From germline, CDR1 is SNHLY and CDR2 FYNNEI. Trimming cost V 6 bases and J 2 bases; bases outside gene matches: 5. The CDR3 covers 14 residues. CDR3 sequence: CASRMGLEQETQYF. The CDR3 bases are TGTGCCAGCAGGATGGGACTAGAACAAGAGACCCAGTACTTC.

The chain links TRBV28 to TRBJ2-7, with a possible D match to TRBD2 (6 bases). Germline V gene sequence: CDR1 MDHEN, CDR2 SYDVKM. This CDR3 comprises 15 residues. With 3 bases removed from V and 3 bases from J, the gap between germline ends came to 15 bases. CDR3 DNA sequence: TGTGCCAGCAGTTTTCAGGCGGGACCGCTCTACGAGCAGTACTTC. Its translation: CASSFQAGPLYEQYF.

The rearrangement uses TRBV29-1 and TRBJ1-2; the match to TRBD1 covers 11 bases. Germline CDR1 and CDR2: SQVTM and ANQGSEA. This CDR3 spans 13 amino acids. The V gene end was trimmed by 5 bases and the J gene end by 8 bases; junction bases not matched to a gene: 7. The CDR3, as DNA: TGCAGCGTTAACGGACAGGGGGCATCGGGCTACACCTTC. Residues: CSVNGQGASGYTF.

CDR3 loop: CASSEAGRVSYGYTF. The DNA for the CDR3 is TGTGCCAGCAGTGAAGCAGGCAGGGTGAGCTATGGCTACACCTTC. The chain has TRBV6-1 and TRBJ1-2, with D possibly matching TRBD1 (5 bases). This CDR3 contains 15 residues. Germline-derived CDR1 and CDR2 are MNHNS and SASEGT. Deletions cut 0 bases from V and 4 bases from J, with 12 bases between.

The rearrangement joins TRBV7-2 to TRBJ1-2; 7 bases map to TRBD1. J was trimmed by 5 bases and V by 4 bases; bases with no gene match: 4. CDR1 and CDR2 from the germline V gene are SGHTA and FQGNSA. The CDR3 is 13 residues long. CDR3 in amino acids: CASSSTGVYGYTF. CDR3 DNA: TGTGCCAGCAGCTCCACAGGGGTTTATGGCTACACCTTC.

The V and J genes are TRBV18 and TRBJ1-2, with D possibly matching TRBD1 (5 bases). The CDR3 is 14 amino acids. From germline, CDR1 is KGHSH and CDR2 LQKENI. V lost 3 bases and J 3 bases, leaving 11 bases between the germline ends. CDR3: CASSPQTVDYGYTF. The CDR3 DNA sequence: TGTGCCAGCTCACCGCAGACAGTCGACTATGGCTACACCTTC. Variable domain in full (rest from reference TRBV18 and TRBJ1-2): NAGVMQNPRHLVRRRGQEARLRCSPMKGHSHVYWYRQLPEEGLKFMVYLQKENIIDESGMPKERFSAEFPKEGPSILRIQQVVRGDSAAYFCASSPQTVDYGYTFGSGTRLTVV.

The CDR3 here is CASSLARDVQETQYF. The CDR3 nucleotides read TGTGCCAGCAGCTTAGCGAGGGATGTCCAAGAGACCCAGTACTTC. The chain uses TRBV7-2 and TRBJ2-5, with a weak D call TRBD2 (5 bases). CDR1 and CDR2 (germline): SGHTA, FQGNSA. The CDR3 sequence is 15 residues long. V was trimmed by 0 bases and J by 1 base, leaving 9 bases between them.

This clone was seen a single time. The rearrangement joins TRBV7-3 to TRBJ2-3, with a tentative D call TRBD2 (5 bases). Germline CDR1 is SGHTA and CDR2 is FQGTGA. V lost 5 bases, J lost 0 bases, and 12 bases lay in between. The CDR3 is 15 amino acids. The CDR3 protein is CASSTSGFSTDTQYF. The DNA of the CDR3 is TGTGCCAGCAGCACGAGCGGTTTTAGCACAGATACGCAGTATTTT.

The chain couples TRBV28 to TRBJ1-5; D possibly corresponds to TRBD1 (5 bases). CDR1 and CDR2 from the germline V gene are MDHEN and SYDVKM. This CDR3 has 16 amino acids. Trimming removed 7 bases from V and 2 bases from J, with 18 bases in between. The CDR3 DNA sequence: TGTGCCAGCACCACAGGCATTGGGGCAGGCAATCAGCCCCAGCATTTT. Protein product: CASTTGIGAGNQPQHF.

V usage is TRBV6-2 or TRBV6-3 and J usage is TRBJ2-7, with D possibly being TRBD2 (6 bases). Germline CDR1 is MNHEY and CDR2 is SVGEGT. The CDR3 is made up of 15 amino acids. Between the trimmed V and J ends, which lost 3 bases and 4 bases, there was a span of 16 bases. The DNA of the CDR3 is TGTGCCAGCAGTTATGTGGAGGGAGTTAGGTACGAGCAGTACTTC. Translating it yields CASSYVEGVRYEQYF.

Here the CDR3 reads CASSFVQGVGSPLHF. CDR3 nucleotide sequence: TGTGCCAGCAGTTTCGTGCAGGGGGTGGGTTCACCCCTCCACTTT. This sequence joins TRBV6-2 or TRBV6-3 and TRBJ1-6; 7 bases line up with TRBD1. The CDR3 contains 15 residues. Germline values: CDR1 MNHEY, CDR2 SVGEGT. V was clipped by 4 bases and J by 9 bases; unmatched bases: 9.

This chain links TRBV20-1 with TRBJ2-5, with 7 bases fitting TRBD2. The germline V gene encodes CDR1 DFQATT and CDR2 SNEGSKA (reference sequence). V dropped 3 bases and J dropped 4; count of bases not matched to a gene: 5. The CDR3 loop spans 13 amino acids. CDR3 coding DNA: TGCAGTGCTAGTAAGCGGGGCGGAGAGACCCAGTACTTC. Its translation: CSASKRGGETQYF.